The 30 T cell receptor delta chains below all came from one sample that was sequenced in a study of gamma-delta chains in newborns, infants, children (dated 2019 in TCRdb). Sequencing used an Illumina MiSeq. For TCRdb, the public reads were processed anew by CATT, and duplicate DNA sequences were folded into one row. This sample gives roughly 15,000 delta-chain clones in total; roughly 7% of them show up just once. The leading ten clones occupy 20% to 25% of the sample. Sequencing input: blood. The receptors here all came from a child who was a newborn, infant or young child, either healthy, febrile or measles-vaccinated (not recorded which).

The J gene is TRDJ3, the V gene TRDV2; 8 bases agree with TRDD3. The junction had 10 bases not matched to a gene; V was cut back by 0 bases and J by 1 base. The CDR3 has 20 residues. In germline, CDR1 is GEAIGNYY, CDR2 EKD. The CDR3 is CACDTVLGGSTSWDTRQMFF. The CDR3 DNA reads TGTGCCTGTGACACCGTACTGGGGGGGTCGACGTCCTGGGACACCCGACAGATGTTTTTC.

This clone was counted between two and nine times. One junction end does not reproduce the germline sequence, and a read error may be involved. V and J are TRDV2 and TRDJ2; 8 positions match TRDD3. CDR1 is GEAIGNYY and CDR2 is EKD in the germline V gene. This CDR3 has 17 residues. CDR3 loop: CACDILGAKEMTAQLFF. The CDR3 nucleotides are TGTGCCTGTGACATACTGGGGGCTAAAGAAATGACCGCACAACTCTTCTTT.

This clone was observed a few times. Other DNA variants within this sample encode the same CDR3. The chain has TRDV2 and TRDJ1; D is perhaps TRDD3 (10 bases). The CDR3 covers 17 residues. Germline loops: CDR1 GEAIGNYY, CDR2 EKD. Trimming stripped 7 bases from V and 0 bases from J, with 23 bases between. The CDR3, as DNA: TGTGCCTGCCTACACCTTCCTACTGGGGGATACACCGATAAACTCATCTTT. Its translation is CACLHLPTGGYTDKLIF.

Worth noting for this clone: A far more abundant clone sits one base away, making this likely a read error. Other DNA variants within this sample encode the same CDR3. The rearrangement joins TRDV2 to TRDJ2; 12 nucleotides match TRDD3. Germline loops: CDR1 GEAIGNYY, CDR2 EKD. There are 16 residues in the CDR3. The V gene end was trimmed by 3 bases and the J gene end by 2 bases; junction bases not matched to a gene: 3. The CDR3 DNA reads as TGTGCCTGTGACGTACTGGGGGATACCTTGACAGCACAACTCTTCTTT. Its translation is CACDVLGDTLTAQLFF.

As to this clone: At one end the junction does not follow the germline gene, possibly because of a read error. V gene TRDV1 combines with J gene TRDJ1, with 8 nucleotides matching TRDD3. Germline V gives CDR1 TSWWSYY, CDR2 QGS. The CDR3 length is 17 residues. In DNA, the CDR3 is TGTGCTCTTGGGAAGCGGTACTGGGGGCCCCTCACCGATAAACTCATCTTC. This encodes CALGKRYWGPLTDKLIF.

In this sample, this clone turned up a few times. The chain carries TRAV29/DV5 and TRDJ2; perhaps TRDD3 as D (5 bases). Trimming left V 0 bases short and J 3 bases short, with 12 bases between. There are 15 residues in the CDR3. Germline CDR1 NSMFDY, CDR2 ISSIKDK. CDR3 protein: CAASARLGMTAQLFF. CDR3 in DNA: TGTGCAGCAAGCGCAAGATTGGGGATGACAGCACAACTCTTCTTT.

Remarks on this clone: TCRdb and the translated DNA give different amino acids at residue 11; the protein presented here is the one translated from the DNA. This chain connects TRDV2 to TRDJ2, with 12 positions matching TRDD3. Germline V lookup: CDR1 GEAIGNYY, CDR2 EKD. CDR3 size: 18 residues. V was pared by 3 bases and J by 3 bases, with 10 bases of the junction left unmatched. CDR3 residues: CACDPVLGDTVMTAQLFF. The CDR3, as DNA: TGTGCCTGTGACCCCGTACTGGGGGATACAGTGATGACAGCACAACTCTTCTTT.

This clone was observed a few times. J is TRDJ3 and V is TRDV2; tentative D call: TRDD3 (6 bases). CDR3 size: 17 residues. Germline loops: CDR1 GEAIGNYY, CDR2 EKD. Trimming left V 3 bases short and J 0 bases short, with 11 bases between. CDR3 sequence reads: CACDRGFLSWDTRQMFF. CDR3 sequence (DNA): TGTGCCTGTGACCGGGGATTTCTCTCCTGGGACACCCGACAGATGTTTTTC.

As for this clone: Mismatch with germline at one junction end may stem from a read error. This chain joins TRDV2 and TRDJ3, with 8 bases that match TRDD3. Germline V CDR1 and CDR2: GEAIGNYY, EKD. CDR3 length: 21 residues. The CDR3 DNA reads as TGTGCCTGTGACACCGTGAGAGGGGGATATTTGAGCCCCTGGGGCACCCGACAGATGTTTTTC. It encodes CACDTVRGGYLSPWGTRQMFF.

This clone was seen a few times. The chain has TRDV2 and TRDJ3; 13 nucleotides match TRDD3. The CDR3 consists of 22 residues. Trimming took 4 bases from V and 0 from J; bases not matched to a gene: 14. Germline CDR1 GEAIGNYY, CDR2 EKD. The CDR3 DNA reads as TGTGCCTGTGATACGTTTACTGGGGGATACGCCTCTAGCTCCTGGGACACCCGACAGATGTTTTTC. Amino acid sequence: CACDTFTGGYASSSWDTRQMFF.

The chain is built from TRDV1 and TRDJ1; D remains unclear. Germline V gene data show CDR1 as TSWWSYY and CDR2 as QGS. The CDR3 has 15 amino acids. The ends were cut back, 3 bases at V and 0 bases at J, with 11 bases in the middle. CDR3 bases: TGTGCTCTTGGGGACTCCATACTCGACACCGATAAACTCATCTTT. Its protein product is CALGDSILDTDKLIF.

This sequence joins TRDV2 and TRDJ2; D gene uncertain. From germline, CDR1 is GEAIGNYY and CDR2 EKD. The CDR3 loop spans 14 amino acids. V lost 3 bases to trimming and J lost 0 bases, with 7 bases between them. The CDR3 sequence is CACDWEALTAQLFF. Written as DNA, the CDR3 is TGTGCCTGTGACTGGGAGGCTTTGACAGCACAACTCTTCTTT.

This chain links TRDV2 with TRDJ3; 9 nucleotides line up with TRDD3. This CDR3 contains 21 residues. The junction had 11 bases not matched to a gene; V was cut back by 0 bases and J by 0 bases. The germline V gene has CDR1 GEAIGNYY and CDR2 EKD. CDR3 coding DNA: TGTGCCTGTGACACCGTCTCTGGGGGATCCAGTATCTCCTGGGACACCCGACAGATGTTTTTC. Its translation: CACDTVSGGSSISWDTRQMFF.

The chain has TRDV2 and TRDJ3; D possibly corresponds to TRDD3 (6 bases). This CDR3 is 18 amino acids long. V was cut by 0 bases and J by 0 bases, with 11 bases left in between. In germline, CDR1 is GEAIGNYY, CDR2 EKD. The CDR3 sequence is CACDTWGLRSWDTRQMFF. CDR3 in DNA: TGTGCCTGTGACACCTGGGGGTTGCGCTCCTGGGACACCCGACAGATGTTTTTC.

This clone appeared a few times. With a much larger clone just one base away, this may be a read error. This sample includes further DNA sequences coding for the same CDR3. The chain is built from TRDV2 and TRDJ3; tentatively, D is TRDD3 (6 bases). Deletions cut 1 base from V and 2 bases from J, with 8 bases between. The CDR3 has 16 residues. In germline, CDR1 is GEAIGNYY, CDR2 EKD. CDR3 DNA sequence: TGTGCCTGTGACACGTGGGATACCTGGGACACCCGACAGATGTTTTTC. This gives the protein CACDTWDTWDTRQMFF.

This clone was recorded a few times. One junction end disagrees with the germline gene, perhaps due to a read error. The rearrangement links TRDV2 to TRDJ1; possibly TRDD3 for D (5 bases). Per germline, CDR1 GEAIGNYY and CDR2 EKD. This CDR3 region has 15 residues. In nucleotides, the CDR3 is TGTGCCCGTGACACCCTTGGAATACGGAGCGATAAACTCATCTTT. It translates to CARDTLGIRSDKLIF.

Concerning this clone: Mismatch with germline at one junction end may stem from a read error. Different DNA sequences within this sample yield the same CDR3. The V call is TRDV2, the J call TRDJ3, with TRDD3 as a possible D gene (5 bases). The germline CDR1 and CDR2 sequences are GEAIGNYY and EKD. The CDR3 is 17 amino acids. CDR3 sequence: CACDTVWSSWDTRQMFF. CDR3 in DNA: TGTGCCTGTGACACCGTCTGGAGCTCCTGGGACACTCGACAGATGTTTTTC.

This clone has only a few counts. TCRdb lists the protein of a much larger clone for this DNA, which differs at residue 11, so this is likely a read error; the protein given here is translated from the DNA itself. The V gene is TRDV2, the J gene TRDJ3; possibly TRDD3 for D (6 bases). Germline V gene sequence: CDR1 GEAIGNYY, CDR2 EKD. The CDR3 is made up of 17 amino acids. CDR3 in DNA: TGTGCCTGTGACAATACTGGCGACTCCTGGGGCACCCGACAGATGTTTTTC. It codes for CACDNTGDSWGTRQMFF.

This clone was observed a few times. This same CDR3 is encoded by further DNA sequences in the sample. The rearrangement uses TRDV2 and TRDJ3; possibly TRDD3 for D (6 bases). This CDR3 has 19 amino acids. The germline V gene encodes CDR1 GEAIGNYY and CDR2 EKD. V lost 3 bases, J lost 0 bases, and 17 bases lay in between. The DNA for the CDR3 is TGTGCCTGTGACCCCATGGGGGCCTCTCACTCCTGGGACACCCGACAGATGTTTTTC. Translating gives CACDPMGASHSWDTRQMFF.

A word on this clone: A much more abundant neighbour one base away suggests this may be a read error. Distinct nucleotide sequences in the sample also encode this CDR3. The chain recombines TRDV2 with TRDJ1, with TRDD3 matching over 9 bases. Germline CDR1 reads GEAIGNYY; CDR2 reads EKD. The CDR3 is 12 amino acids. Unmatched junction bases numbered 1, after V lost 4 bases and J lost 5 bases. The DNA for the CDR3 is TGTGCCTGTGATACTGGGGGAGATAAACTCATCTTT. Translating it yields CACDTGGDKLIF.

This clone was seen only a few times. The same CDR3 is also encoded by other DNA sequences in this sample. The chain links TRDV2 to TRDJ3; TRDD3 is a possible D gene (5 bases). Germline assignment: CDR1 GEAIGNYY and CDR2 EKD. V gave up 0 bases and J gave up 0 bases, with 11 bases separating them. CDR3 length: 18 amino acids. The CDR3 protein is CACDTAGSSSWDTRQMFF. The CDR3 bases are TGTGCCTGTGACACCGCTGGGTCAAGCTCCTGGGACACCCGACAGATGTTTTTC.

As regards this clone: A much larger clone differs by one base, so this may be a read error. The chain uses TRDV2 and TRDJ2, with 10 bases identical to TRDD3. From germline, CDR1 is GEAIGNYY and CDR2 EKD. This CDR3 is built from 14 residues. The CDR3 loop is CACDTWGIQAQPFF. In DNA form, the CDR3 reads TGTGCCTGTGACACCTGGGGGATACAAGCACAACCCTTCTTT.

In regard to this clone: The junction departs from germline at one end; a sequencing error may be responsible. Other DNA sequences in this specimen translate into the identical CDR3. This chain joins TRDV2 and TRDJ1; 12 bases are a match to TRDD3. The CDR3 length is 16 residues. Germline CDR1 reads GEAIGNYY; CDR2 reads EKD. CDR3 amino acids: CACDTLGDTYTDKPIF. CDR3 nucleotides: TGTGCCTGTGACACGCTGGGGGATACGTACACCGATAAACCCATCTTT.

Points on this clone: A much more abundant neighbour one base away suggests this may be a read error. Other nucleotide sequences in the sample specify the same CDR3. V and J are TRDV2 and TRDJ2; 12 positions match TRDD3. Germline V lookup: CDR1 GEAIGNYY, CDR2 EKD. The CDR3 length is 17 residues. The CDR3 sequence is CACDILGDTTLTAQLFF. For the CDR3, the DNA is TGCGCCTGTGACATACTGGGGGATACAACTTTGACAGCACAACTCTTCTTT.

Note on this clone: TCRdb's protein for this DNA is that of a much larger clone and differs from the translation at residue 4, likely a read error; the protein shown is the DNA translation. This same CDR3 is encoded by further DNA sequences in the sample. The V and J genes are TRDV2 and TRDJ3, with 7 bases aligning to TRDD3. This CDR3 region has 17 residues. V shed 5 bases and J 0 bases; nucleotides not matched to a gene: 6. The germline V gene has CDR1 GEAIGNYY and CDR2 EKD. CDR3 in amino acids: CACGILGSSWDTRQMFF. CDR3 coding DNA: TGTGCCTGTGGCATACTGGGGAGCTCCTGGGACACCCGACAGATGTTTTTC.

Note on this clone: This may come from a read error, since a much larger clone is one base off. The same CDR3 arises from other DNA sequences in this sample as well. The rearrangement uses TRDV2 and TRDJ2; perhaps TRDD3 as D (6 bases). V was clipped by 2 bases and J by 5 bases, with 11 bases between them. This CDR3 is 14 amino acids long. In germline, CDR1 is GEAIGNYY, CDR2 EKD. As DNA, the CDR3 is TGTGCCTGTGACATTTGGGGGTCAACAGCACAACTCTTCTTT. This encodes CACDIWGSTAQLFF.

In this sample, this clone turned up a few times. This may be a read error: a much more frequent sequence differs by one nucleotide. Distinct nucleotide sequences in the sample also encode this CDR3. The chain is built from TRDV2 and TRDJ2; tentative D call: TRDD3 (6 bases). This CDR3 spans 14 amino acids. Trimming took off 0 bases at V and 5 bases at J, with 9 bases between the two ends. Germline V gene lookup returns CDR1 GEAIGNYY and CDR2 EKD. The CDR3 here is CACDTWGYTAQLFF. As DNA, the CDR3 is TGTGCCTGTGACACCTGGGGGTACACAGCACAACTCTTCTTT.

This clone appeared a few times. A much more abundant neighbour one base away suggests this may be a read error. This chain connects TRDV2 to TRDJ1, with 10 bases fitting TRDD3. Germline CDR1 GEAIGNYY, CDR2 EKD. The V and J ends lost 5 bases and 0 bases, in that order; junction bases with no gene match: 2. The length of the CDR3 is 14 residues. Here the CDR3 DNA reads TGTGCCTGTGGCACTGGGGGATACACCGATAAACTCATCTTT. This encodes CACGTGGYTDKLIF.

Of note for this clone: TCRdb's protein for this DNA is that of a much larger clone and differs from the translation at residue 11, likely a read error; the protein shown is the DNA translation. The V gene is TRDV2, the J gene TRDJ2; 7 bases line up with TRDD3. There are 17 residues in the CDR3. The ends lost 3 bases at V and 4 bases at J; junction bases unmatched: 13. From germline, CDR1 is GEAIGNYY and CDR2 EKD. The CDR3 region is CACDSWGSSASTAQLFF. The CDR3 DNA reads TGTGCCTGTGACTCCTGGGGGTCTTCAGCTTCGACAGCACAACTCTTCTTT.

The table lists this clone with a few counts. A far larger clone lies a single base away; this is likely a read error. At the DNA level, this CDR3 is encoded by other sequences in the same sample as well. This rearrangement joins TRDV2 to TRDJ3, with TRDD3 matching 13 bases. After removal of 2 bases from V and 0 bases from J, the junction contained 6 bases not matched to a gene. The CDR3 sequence is 20 residues long. CDR1 is GEAIGNYY and CDR2 is EKD in the germline V gene. This CDR3 is CACDNVLGDTSSWDTRQMFF. The CDR3 nucleotides are TGTGCCTGTGACAACGTACTGGGGGATACGAGCTCCTGGGACACCCGACAGATGTTTTTC.